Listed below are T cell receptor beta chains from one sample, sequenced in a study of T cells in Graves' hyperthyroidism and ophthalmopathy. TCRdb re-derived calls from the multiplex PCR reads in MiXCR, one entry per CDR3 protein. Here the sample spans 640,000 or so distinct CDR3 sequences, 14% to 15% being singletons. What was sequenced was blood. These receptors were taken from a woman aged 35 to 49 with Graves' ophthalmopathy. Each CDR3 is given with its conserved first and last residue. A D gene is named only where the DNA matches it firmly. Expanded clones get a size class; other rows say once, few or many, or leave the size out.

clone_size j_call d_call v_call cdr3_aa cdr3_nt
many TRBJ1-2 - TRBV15 CATSRDLSYGYTF TGTGCCACCAGCAGAGACTTGAGTTATGGCTACACCTTC
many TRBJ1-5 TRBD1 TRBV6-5 CASSSGTVNQPQHF TGTGCCAGCAGTTCCGGGACAGTCAATCAGCCCCAGCATTTT
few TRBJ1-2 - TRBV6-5 CASSYGSSSGYTF TGTGCCAGCAGTTACGGCAGTTCTAGCGGCTACACCTTC
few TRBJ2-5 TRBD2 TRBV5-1 CASSLERGSEFQETQYF TGCGCCAGCAGCTTGGAGCGGGGCTCAGAATTCCAAGAGACCCAGTACTTC
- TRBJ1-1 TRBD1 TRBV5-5 CASSLRTGRDTEAFF TGTGCCAGCAGCCTAAGGACAGGGAGGGACACTGAAGCTTTCTTT
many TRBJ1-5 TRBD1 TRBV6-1 CASRLGQNNQPQHF TGTGCCAGCAGGTTGGGACAGAACAATCAGCCCCAGCATTTT
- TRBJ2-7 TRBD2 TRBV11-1 CASSGPTSGISFEQYF TGTGCCAGCAGCGGACCGACTAGCGGGATTTCATTCGAGCAGTACTTC
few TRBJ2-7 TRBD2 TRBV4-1 CASSQGPGLAMDEQYF TGCGCCAGCAGCCAAGGACCGGGACTAGCAATGGACGAGCAGTACTTC
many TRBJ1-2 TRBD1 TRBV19 CATKDRDRGYTF TGTGCCACAAAAGACAGGGATCGTGGCTACACCTTC
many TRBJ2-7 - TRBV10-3 CAISESGQGLAYEQYF TGTGCCATCAGTGAATCTGGGCAGGGACTGGCCTACGAGCAGTACTTC